The 18 T cell receptor delta chains below all came from one sample that was sequenced in a study of gamma-delta T cells after stem cell transplantation. With CATT, TCRdb re-called clones from the RT-PCR reads. The data hold 15,000 to 18,000 delta-chain clones, with over 8% observed a single time. Sequencing was done on a sample of gamma-delta T cells. The origin of the receptors is a human donor. It is not recorded whose cells these are; they may come from a transplant donor.

Only a few counts were recorded for this clone. A read error is likely here: a far larger clone is one base away. Distinct nucleotide sequences in the sample also encode this CDR3. The V call is TRDV2, the J call TRDJ1, with D possibly being TRDD2 (6 bases). CDR3 size: 18 residues. CDR1 is GEAIGNYY and CDR2 is EKD in the germline V gene. The CDR3 DNA reads TGCGCCTGTGATCCGGTTAGCCTTCCCCGAGGGCTGGACGATAAACTCATCTTT. This sequence encodes CACDPVSLPRGLDDKLIF.

This clone was counted between two and nine times. This chain links TRDV2 with TRDJ3; 10 bases align to TRDD3. After removal of 4 bases from V and 1 base from J, the junction contained 9 bases not matched to a gene. The CDR3 loop spans 19 amino acids. The V gene's germline CDR1 is GEAIGNYY and CDR2 EKD. CDR3 nucleotide sequence: TGTGCCTGTGATCTACTGGGGGATCCGGTGTCCTGGGACACCCGACAGATGTTTTTC. This encodes CACDLLGDPVSWDTRQMFF.

Regarding this clone: This sequence may be a read error, since a much larger clone differs from it by one base. Other DNA sequences in the sample encode the same CDR3. The gene calls are TRDV1 and TRDJ1, with 11 nucleotides matching TRDD3. There are 19 residues in the CDR3. Germline CDR1 reads TSWWSYY; CDR2 reads QGS. The CDR3 DNA reads TGTGCTCTTGGGGCTCCCCACCTACTACGTGGGGGATACGGCGATAAGCTCATCTTT. Its translation: CALGAPHLLRGGYGDKLIF.

There are a few counts of this clone. A far larger clone is one base from this, pointing to a likely read error. Other nucleotide sequences from this sample produce the same CDR3. The rearrangement links TRDV2 to TRDJ1, with 7 bases identical to TRDD3. Germline values: CDR1 GEAIGNYY, CDR2 EKD. The junction had 9 bases not matched to a gene; V was cut back by 0 bases and J by 0 bases. The CDR3 consists of 17 residues. The CDR3 sequence: CACDTAGGPTYTDKLIF. DNA for the CDR3: TGTGCCTGTGACACCGCTGGGGGCCCGACTTACACCGATAAACTCATCTTT.

In this sample, this clone turned up a few times. The TCRdb protein, from a much larger clone, departs from this DNA's translation at residue 5, likely by read error; the protein shown derives from the DNA. The chain carries TRDV2 and TRDJ1; a possible D gene is TRDD3 (6 bases). The CDR3 is made up of 17 amino acids. Germline CDR1 reads GEAIGNYY; CDR2 reads EKD. With 2 bases removed from V and 5 bases from J, the gap between germline ends came to 23 bases. CDR3 protein: CACDSWGGRGDKDKLIF. CDR3 nucleotide sequence: TGTGCCTGTGACAGTTGGGGCGGACGGGGGGACAAGGATAAACTCATCTTT.

This clone was seen a few times. The translation of this DNA and the TCRdb protein of a much larger clone differ at residue 12, probably owing to a read error; the protein shown here is translated from the DNA. The chain employs TRDV2 and TRDJ1, with 11 positions matching TRDD3. The CDR3 runs 17 residues. After removal of 0 bases from V and 3 bases from J, the junction contained 8 bases not matched to a gene. The V gene's germline CDR1 is GEAIGNYY and CDR2 EKD. Written as DNA, the CDR3 is TGTGCCTGTGACACCCTAACTGGGGGATATAACGCCGATAAACTCATCTTT. The encoded protein is CACDTLTGGYNADKLIF.

CDR3: CALGDYRATMGTTRRYTDKLIF. The DNA for the CDR3 is TGTGCTCTTGGGGATTACCGGGCCACGATGGGGACAACCAGGAGGTACACCGATAAACTCATCTTT. This sequence joins TRDV1 and TRDJ1, with D possibly TRDD3 on 5 matching bases. The CDR3 loop spans 22 amino acids. The germline V gene has CDR1 TSWWSYY and CDR2 QGS. Trimming removed 3 bases at V and 0 bases at J, with 32 bases between.

This clone was counted a few times. The chain joins TRDV2 to TRDJ1, with D possibly matching TRDD3 (5 bases). The ends were cut back, 4 bases at V and 2 bases at J, with 22 bases in the middle. Germline V gene sequence: CDR1 GEAIGNYY, CDR2 EKD. The CDR3 length is 17 residues. Written as DNA, the CDR3 is TGTGCCTGTGAGAGGCGGGAGGCGAACCGGGGGACCGATAAACTCATCTTT. Translating it yields CACERREANRGTDKLIF.

This clone occurred a few times. The TCRdb protein comes from a much larger clone and disagrees with this DNA's translation at residue 13, likely due to a read error; the protein given here is derived from the DNA. The chain is built from TRDV1 and TRDJ1; maybe TRDD2 (6 bases). V was clipped by 2 bases and J by 3 bases, with 28 bases between them. Per the germline V gene, CDR1 is TSWWSYY and CDR2 is QGS. The CDR3 sequence is 20 residues long. The CDR3: CALGESGGSYGDREADKLIF. The CDR3 DNA reads TGTGCTCTTGGGGAAAGTGGTGGGTCCTACGGGGACCGGGAGGCCGATAAACTCATCTTT.

This clone was counted only a few times. At one end, the junction sequence differs from germline, possibly due to a read error. The gene calls are TRDV1 and TRDJ1; TRDD3 might be the D (6 bases). The length of the CDR3 is 22 residues. Germline-derived CDR1 and CDR2 are TSWWSYY and QGS. The CDR3 region is CAIGEFASWGQQSRSRTDKLIF. The DNA for the CDR3 is TGTGCTATTGGGGAATTCGCGAGCTGGGGACAACAGTCCCGTTCCCGCACCGATAAACTCATCTTT.

This clone showed up just a few times. The chain combines TRDV2 with TRDJ1; D is unclear. This CDR3 contains 21 residues. V dropped 0 bases and J dropped 1 base, with 29 bases sitting between them. Germline lookup yields CDR1 GEAIGNYY and CDR2 EKD. CDR3 coding DNA: TGTGCCTGTGACACCGTTGAGTACCACCTGCCTCCTGGTGTACTCACCGATAAACTCATCTTT. Translated, it gives CACDTVEYHLPPGVLTDKLIF.

For this clone: This DNA translates differently at residue 12 from the TCRdb protein, which is that of a much larger clone; a read error is likely, and the protein shown is the DNA's own translation. The chain links TRDV2 to TRDJ1, with 8 bases that match TRDD3. The germline V gene encodes CDR1 GEAIGNYY and CDR2 EKD. This CDR3 contains 15 residues. The CDR3 loop reads CACDAMGDRPDNLIF. In nucleotides, the CDR3 is TGTGCCTGTGACGCGATGGGGGATCGGCCCGATAACCTCATCTTT.

Comments on this clone: Germline and junction disagree at one end, which may indicate a read error. The chain links TRDV2 to TRDJ1; D is undetermined. The CDR3 loop spans 21 amino acids. CDR1 and CDR2 from the germline V gene are GEAIGNYY and EKD. CDR3 protein: CACDTVPSPSFYYDYTAKLIF. The CDR3 DNA reads as TGTGCCTGTGACACCGTCCCTAGTCCCTCTTTTTACTACGACTACACCGCTAAACTCATCTTT.

This clone has more than one count but fewer than ten. TCRdb's protein, taken from a much larger clone, differs from this DNA's translation at residue 17, likely owing to a read error; the protein displayed comes from the DNA. V usage is TRDV2 and J usage is TRDJ3, with 11 nucleotides matching TRDD3. The CDR3 is 19 residues long. Germline lookup yields CDR1 GEAIGNYY and CDR2 EKD. CDR3: CACDTGLGDTSWDTRQTFF. The CDR3 bases are TGTGCCTGTGACACCGGTTTGGGGGATACGTCCTGGGACACCCGACAGACGTTTTTC.

Details on this clone: The protein in TCRdb stems from a much larger clone and differs at residue 3 from this DNA's translation, likely a read error; here the protein is translated from the DNA. This sequence joins TRDV2 and TRDJ1; 10 nucleotides line up with TRDD3. The CDR3 runs 20 residues. The germline CDR1 and CDR2 sequences are GEAIGNYY and EKD. CDR3 bases: TGTGCCAGTGACACCGTATATGGGGGATACCGTGGGGAGTACACCGATAAACTCATCTTT. As protein: CASDTVYGGYRGEYTDKLIF.

This clone was counted many times. This chain connects TRDV2 to TRDJ1; 12 bases line up with TRDD3. The CDR3 is 18 amino acids. Germline loops: CDR1 GEAIGNYY, CDR2 EKD. V shed 3 bases and J 1 base; nucleotides not matched to a gene: 11. This chain's CDR3 is CACDSFLGDTRFTDKLIF. The CDR3 DNA reads TGTGCCTGTGACTCATTCCTGGGGGATACGCGTTTCACCGATAAACTCATCTTT.

Concerning this clone: The protein TCRdb lists belongs to a much larger clone and differs from this DNA's translation at residue 12, which points to a read error; the protein shown is made from the DNA. The rearrangement uses TRDV2 and TRDJ1, with 8 bases fitting TRDD3. The V and J ends lost 3 bases and 3 bases, in that order; junction bases with no gene match: 14. CDR3 size: 17 residues. Germline loops: CDR1 GEAIGNYY, CDR2 EKD. For the CDR3, the DNA is TGTGCCTGTGACGCAGTACTGGGGGCTCCGTACCCCGATAAACTCATCTTT. It translates to CACDAVLGAPYPDKLIF.

This clone was observed a few times. The chain joins TRDV2 to TRDJ1; TRDD3 matches 11 bases. V was pared by 3 bases and J by 5 bases, with 16 bases of the junction left unmatched. The CDR3 extends over 18 amino acids. Germline values: CDR1 GEAIGNYY, CDR2 EKD. The CDR3 coding sequence is TGTGCCTGTGACTGCGGATGGGGGATACGCAACGTGGCAGATAAACTCATCTTT. Translating it yields CACDCGWGIRNVADKLIF.